This T cell receptor (beta chain) was found in a study of blood T cells in healthy people across ages. Study-wide results and caveats: Possibly, changes in expanded clonotypes were confounded because donor CMV status was unknown.

Per-sample yields of isolated PBMCs were at least 6 million. Total RNA extracted from each sample amounted to at least 5 micrograms. Sample-barcoded 5' priming and a J-beta primer mix drove a second PCR of 7 to 11 cycles. A minimum of 3 million CDR3-containing paired-end reads was obtained for each sample. One entry per CDR3 protein, called by TCRdb with MiXCR from the 5' RACE reads. This sample has roughly 800,000 distinct CDR3 sequences; 55% to 75% occur once, and the top ten carry over 20%. The CDR3 extends over 16 amino acids. Germline CDR1 reads SQVTM; CDR2 reads ANQGSEA. As for this clonotype: The target antigen is unknown.

The specimen sequenced was blood. V gene TRBV29-1 combines with J gene TRBJ2-7; 7 bases are a match to TRBD1. TRBJ2-5 explains the end of the DNA better; the J call may be wrong. The clonotype originates from a man aged 25-45 years in good health. The CDR3, as DNA: TGCAGCGCTCAACAGGAGAAGGGGGCGCGGCGAGAGACCCAGTACTTC. This codes for CSAQQEKGARRETQYF.